This is a list of T cell receptor beta chains from one sample in a study of CD8 T cells in ankylosing spondylitis. Each CDR3 protein gets one entry after TCRdb re-called the 5' RACE reads with MiXCR. Among about 140,000 distinct CDR3 sequences listed, 7% to 9% were seen once. The specimen sequenced was synovial fluid, either unsorted or a sorted T cell fraction (not recorded which). These TCRs come from a male donor with ankylosing spondylitis. Both conserved end residues are part of each CDR3. D genes are given only for firm matches. Clone size is shown for a subset of rows, as once, few, many or a class of expanded clone.

len | d_gene | j_gene | abundance | v_gene | CDR3nt | CDR3aa
14 | NA | TRBJ2-2 | many | TRBV6-2/TRBV6-3 | TGTGCCAGCAGCCAGCAGGGAGAAACCGGGGAGCTGTTTTTT | CASSQQGETGELFF
13 | TRBD1 | TRBJ1-6 | many | TRBV27 | TGTGCCACCCCGACAGGGGCTAATTCACCCCTCCACTTT | CATPTGANSPLHF
17 | NA | TRBJ2-5 | few | TRBV4-3 | TGCGCCAGCAGCCACTACTATGCGGGGATTGGCCTAGAGACCCAGTACTTC | CASSHYYAGIGLETQYF
16 | TRBD1 | TRBJ2-1 | many | TRBV20-1 | TGCAGTGCTAGTTGGGCAGGGGGCGTGGGGGTCAATGAGCAGTTCTTC | CSASWAGGVGVNEQFF
13 | NA | TRBJ1-2 | many | TRBV18 | TGTGCCAGCTCACCTCTCATAGAGGATGGCTACACCTTC | CASSPLIEDGYTF
17 | TRBD2 | TRBJ2-3 | many | TRBV20-1 | TGCAGTGCTAGATCTAGCGGGGTCAGGAGGGGCACAGATACGCAGTATTTT | CSARSSGVRRGTDTQYF
17 | NA | TRBJ2-3 | many | TRBV5-1 | TGCGCCAGCAGCTTAGCGGTAGGGGTATTTCGCACAGATACGCAGTATTTT | CASSLAVGVFRTDTQYF
14 | TRBD1 | TRBJ1-1 | many | TRBV5-1 | TGCGCCAGCAGCCAGGACAGGGCGGACACTGAAGCTTTCTTT | CASSQDRADTEAFF
14 | NA | TRBJ1-4 | NA | TRBV5-1 | TGCGCCAGCAGCTTGTTGGGCGATTGGGAAAAACTGTTTTTT | CASSLLGDWEKLFF
13 | NA | TRBJ1-5 | many | TRBV15 | TGTGCCACCAGCGTTTATAGCAATCAGCCCCAGCATTTT | CATSVYSNQPQHF
16 | TRBD1 | TRBJ1-2 | once | TRBV6-1 | TGTGCCAGCAGTGCAAGTGGTGGACAGGCTGAATATGGCTACACCTTC | CASSASGGQAEYGYTF
13 | NA | TRBJ1-5 | many | TRBV18 | TGTGCCAGCTCACCAACAAATAATCAGCCCCAGCATTTT | CASSPTNNQPQHF
12 | NA | TRBJ2-7 | few | TRBV6-2/TRBV6-3 | TGTGCCAGCAGTCAACAGGGCTACGAGCAGTACTTC | CASSQQGYEQYF
16 | NA | TRBJ2-1 | NA | TRBV18 | TGTGCCACCTCTCGGCTGGCCATGTCTACCTACAATGAGCAGTTCTTC | CATSRLAMSTYNEQFF
13 | NA | TRBJ1-2 | few | TRBV5-4 | TGTGCCAGCAGCCCCGATGTTAACTATGGCTACACCTTC | CASSPDVNYGYTF
17 | TRBD1 | TRBJ1-1 | NA | TRBV2 | TGTGCCAGCAGTGGCCGGGACAGTTCGGTTTATGACACTGAAGCTTTCTTT | CASSGRDSSVYDTEAFF
15 | NA | TRBJ1-5 | NA | TRBV28 | TGTGCCAGCATGCTTCTGGCCGGAAGCAATCAGCCCCAGCATTTT | CASMLLAGSNQPQHF
14 | NA | TRBJ1-1 | NA | TRBV6-1 | TGTGCCAGCAGGCCTGGACAGAGAAACACTGAAGCTTTCTTT | CASRPGQRNTEAFF
13 | TRBD2 | TRBJ2-5 | few | TRBV10-3 | TGTGCCATCAGGCCTCTAGCGGGACAGACCCAGTACTTC | CAIRPLAGQTQYF
12 | NA | TRBJ2-3 | many | TRBV29-1 | TGCAGCGTTACGGAGAGCACAGATACGCAGTATTTT | CSVTESTDTQYF
13 | TRBD2 | TRBJ2-7 | NA | TRBV5-1 | TGCGCCAGCGGTCGGGAGGCCACCTACGAGCAGTACTTC | CASGREATYEQYF
13 | TRBD1 | TRBJ1-6 | NA | TRBV11-1 | TGTGCCAGCAGCTGGGACAGCTTTTCACCCCTCCACTTT | CASSWDSFSPLHF
16 | NA | TRBJ2-6 | few | TRBV6-2/TRBV6-3 | TGTGCCAGCAACCTTAGGGGGGGTACCGGGGCCAACGTCCTGACTTTC | CASNLRGGTGANVLTF
14 | NA | TRBJ1-5 | few | TRBV10-3 | TGTGCCATCAGTGGGGGAGGGGTTGATCAGCCCCAGCATTTT | CAISGGGVDQPQHF
15 | TRBD1 | TRBJ1-2 | few | TRBV20-1 | TGCAGTGCCCTTAGACAGGGGGGGAAGGACTATGGCTACACCTTC | CSALRQGGKDYGYTF
13 | NA | TRBJ2-2 | many | TRBV7-2 | TGTGCCAGCAGCCTCTTAGTCCCCGGGGAGCTGTTTTTT | CASSLLVPGELFF
13 | NA | TRBJ2-7 | few | TRBV5-1 | TGCGCCAGCAGCTTGTTGCCAGACTACGAGCAGTACTTC | CASSLLPDYEQYF
15 | NA | TRBJ2-3 | NA | TRBV4-2 | TGTGCCAGCAGCCCGGGGGACGCCCTAACAGATACGCAGTATTTT | CASSPGDALTDTQYF
14 | TRBD1 | TRBJ1-6 | NA | TRBV4-1 | TGCGCCAGCAGCCCCGCACAGGGGAATTCACCCCTCCACTTT | CASSPAQGNSPLHF
16 | TRBD1 | TRBJ1-5 | many | TRBV10-3 | TGTGCCATCAGTGACCAAGTGACAGGGGGAGGTCAGCCCCAGCATTTT | CAISDQVTGGGQPQHF
14 | NA | TRBJ1-2 | NA | TRBV19 | TGTGCCAGTAGTGGGCAGGGAAACATCTATGGCTACACCTTC | CASSGQGNIYGYTF
15 | NA | TRBJ1-5 | many | TRBV7-9 | TGTGCCAGCAGCCTCGACAGAGAGGAGGATCAGCCCCAGCATTTT | CASSLDREEDQPQHF
15 | TRBD2 | TRBJ2-3 | few | TRBV7-9 | TGTGCCAGCAGCTTAGGCGGGGGGGCCACAGATACGCAGTATTTT | CASSLGGGATDTQYF
18 | TRBD2 | TRBJ2-3 | many | TRBV11-2 | TGTGCCAGCAGCTTAAAGGCATTGGCTAGCGGGATTACAGATACGCAGTATTTT | CASSLKALASGITDTQYF
15 | TRBD1 | TRBJ1-1 | NA | TRBV18 | TGTGCCATCTCACCGAGAGCAGGGGGGGACACTGAAGCTTTCTTT | CAISPRAGGDTEAFF
17 | TRBD1 | TRBJ1-1 | many | TRBV11-1 | TGTGCCAGCAGCTTCGGACAGGGGGGGAAGGTGAACACTGAAGCTTTCTTT | CASSFGQGGKVNTEAFF
12 | NA | TRBJ2-5 | few | TRBV7-9 | TGTGCCAGCAGCTTAGTTGGCGGGGACCAGTACTTC | CASSLVGGDQYF
14 | NA | TRBJ1-2 | many | TRBV4-3 | TGCGCCAGCAGCGCCGCCCTAATAAGGGGTGGCTACACCTTC | CASSAALIRGGYTF
16 | NA | TRBJ2-6 | few | TRBV4-3 | TGCGCCAGCAGCCAAGATTGGAGCTCTGGGGCCAACGTCCTGACTTTC | CASSQDWSSGANVLTF
13 | NA | TRBJ2-2 | NA | TRBV6-4 | TGTGCCAGCAGTGAGCGGGATCACGGGGAGCTGTTTTTT | CASSERDHGELFF
13 | NA | TRBJ1-5 | many | TRBV7-2 | TGTGCCAGCAGCCAGGACTCGTATCAGCCCCAGCATTTT | CASSQDSYQPQHF
17 | NA | TRBJ2-3 | few | TRBV12-3/TRBV12-4 | TGTGCCAGCATCTCCGTCTGGGGGGCCAATCGGTCAGATACGCAGTATTTT | CASISVWGANRSDTQYF
12 | NA | TRBJ1-6 | many | TRBV7-2 | TGTGCCAGCAGCCCTAAAGGCCAGGGTGTCCACTTT | CASSPKGQGVHF
14 | TRBD1 | TRBJ2-1 | few | TRBV15 | TGTGCCACCAGCAGGGGGGACAGTTACAATGAGCAGTTCTTC | CATSRGDSYNEQFF
15 | NA | TRBJ1-5 | many | TRBV20-1 | TGCAGTGCTAGAGACCCGACCCCAAGCAATCAGCCCCAGCATTTT | CSARDPTPSNQPQHF
16 | NA | TRBJ2-3 | few | TRBV6-5 | TGTGCCAGCAGTTACTGGGCGGGGATGGGCACAGATACGCAGTATTTT | CASSYWAGMGTDTQYF
14 | NA | TRBJ2-5 | many | TRBV12-3/TRBV12-4 | TGTGCCAGCAGTTTTGGGGGAAGCAAAGAGACCCAGTACTTC | CASSFGGSKETQYF
17 | NA | TRBJ1-1 | NA | TRBV20-1 | TGCAGCGCCAGGGGCCGGGACCGGGGGCTCCCCGACACTGAAGCTTTCTTT | CSARGRDRGLPDTEAFF
15 | TRBD1 | TRBJ2-1 | NA | TRBV6-4 | TGTGCCAGCAGCGCCGGGACAGGGGGCTACAATGAGCAGTTCTTC | CASSAGTGGYNEQFF
15 | TRBD2 | TRBJ2-1 | NA | TRBV7-2 | TGTGCCAGCAGCTTGGGCGGGAGGATAGGGAATGAGCAGTTCTTC | CASSLGGRIGNEQFF
15 | NA | TRBJ1-1 | many | TRBV5-1 | TGCGCCAGCAGCTTACAGGACCCGGGCGGCACTGAAGCTTTCTTT | CASSLQDPGGTEAFF
15 | NA | TRBJ2-3 | many | TRBV11-2 | TGTGCCAGCAGCTTAGTGGGGGACTCCACAGATACGCAGTATTTT | CASSLVGDSTDTQYF
12 | NA | TRBJ1-1 | many | TRBV12-3/TRBV12-4 | TGTGCCAGCAGCCTACAGGGTACTGAAGCTTTCTTT | CASSLQGTEAFF
17 | NA | TRBJ2-3 | few | TRBV25-1 | TGTGCCAGCAGTGAATGGGGACTCGTCCCAAATTCAGATACGCAGTATTTT | CASSEWGLVPNSDTQYF
13 | TRBD1 | TRBJ1-1 | NA | TRBV20-1 | TGCAGTGATTCCCCTCACAGACAGGGAGAAGCTTTCTTT | CSDSPHRQGEAFF